The 21 T cell receptor beta chains presented below share a single source sample, sequenced in a study of beta chain features in type 1 diabetes. The authors reverse transcribed all of the isolated RNA, so sequencing captured expressed TCRB transcripts. Only in-frame clones appear in the TCRdb table, and some are missing; sequencing was by immunoSEQ multiplex PCR. The table shows more than 15,000 clones, with 45% to 65% occurring only once. The sequencing input was stem cell memory CD4+ T cells from blood. All receptors come from a woman under 30 in good health.

This chain links TRBV7-9 with TRBJ2-3; the D gene is possibly TRBD2 (5 bases). The length of the CDR3 is 14 residues. Per the germline V gene, CDR1 is SEHNR and CDR2 is FQNEAQ (reference sequence). Trimming took 1 base from V and 1 from J, leaving 6 bases between them. The CDR3 nucleotides read TGTGCCAGCAGCTTAGTCGGGGGCACAGATACGCAGTATTTT. Its protein product is CASSLVGGTDTQYF.

This chain joins TRBV7-8 and TRBJ2-1; TRBD1 is a possible D gene (6 bases). The CDR3 runs to 14 residues. Germline values: CDR1 SGHVS, CDR2 FQNEAQ. V gave up 1 base and J gave up 10 bases, with 14 bases separating them. Here the CDR3 reads CASSLGRGLYEQFF. CDR3 nucleotides: TGTGCCAGCAGCTTAGGTAGGGGGTTATACGAGCAGTTCTTC. The full variable domain, completed using reference TRBV7-8 and TRBJ2-1, is GAGVSQSPRYKVAKRGQDVALRCDPISGHVSLFWYQQALGQGPEFLTYFQNEAQLDKSGLPSDRFFAERPEGSVSTLKIQRTQQEDSAVYLCASSLGRGLYEQFFGPGTRLTVL.

V usage is TRBV29-1 and J usage is TRBJ1-2, with 7 bases lining up with TRBD1. With V trimmed by 6 bases and J by 6 bases, 7 bases remained unmatched. This CDR3 is 12 amino acids long. The germline gives CDR1 SQVTM, CDR2 ANQGSEA. CDR3 coding DNA: TGCAGCGTGGTCACAGGGGTTGATGGCTACACCTTC. This translates into CSVVTGVDGYTF. Together with reference TRBV29-1 and TRBJ1-2, the CDR3 gives the full variable domain: SAVISQKPSRDICQRGTSLTIQCQVDSQVTMMFWYRQQPGQSLTLIATANQGSEATYESGFVIDKFPISRPNLTFSTLTVSNMSPEDSSIYLCSVVTGVDGYTFGSGTRLTVV.

This clone was observed a handful of times. This chain links TRBV19 with TRBJ1-1; D ambiguous. CDR1 and CDR2 (germline): LNHDA, SQIVND (reference sequence). Trimming shortened V by 5 bases and J by 0 bases, and 10 bases separated the two germline ends. The CDR3 is 14 amino acids. CDR3 DNA: TGTGCCAGTAGTTTGGGCATAGTGAACACTGAAGCTTTCTTT. Amino acid sequence: CASSLGIVNTEAFF. Drawing the rest from reference TRBV19 and TRBJ1-1, the complete variable domain is DGGITQSPKYLFRKEGQNVTLSCEQNLNHDAMYWYRQDPGQGLRLIYYSQIVNDFQKGDIAEGYSVSREKKESFPLTVTSAQKNPTAFYLCASSLGIVNTEAFFGQGTRLTVV.

The J gene is TRBJ1-2, the V gene TRBV2, with D unclear. The V and J ends lost 3 bases and 5 bases respectively, with 16 bases between them. CDR3 size: 15 residues. The V gene's germline CDR1 is SNHLY and CDR2 FYNNEI. The DNA for the CDR3 is TGTGCCAGCAGTGAGAATATCCTTTCGGGGTATGGCTACACCTTC. Its translation: CASSENILSGYGYTF. Filled out from reference TRBV2 and TRBJ1-2, the complete variable domain reads EPEVTQTPSHQVTQMGQEVILRCVPISNHLYFYWYRQILGQKVEFLVSFYNNEISEKSEIFDDQFSVERPDGSNFTLKIRSTKLEDSAMYFCASSENILSGYGYTFGSGTRLTVV.

This chain links TRBV28 with TRBJ2-7, with D perhaps TRBD2 (5 bases). The CDR3 contains 16 residues. Trimming stripped 3 bases from V and 0 bases from J, with 15 bases between. Germline V CDR1 and CDR2: MDHEN, SYDVKM. The chain's CDR3 is CASSFTLRALSYEQYF. CDR3 in DNA: TGTGCCAGCAGTTTCACGCTGAGGGCCCTCTCCTACGAGCAGTACTTC.

This clone was seen more than once but under ten times. The chain uses TRBV29-1 and TRBJ2-1, with 13 bases lining up with TRBD2. The germline V gene has CDR1 SQVTM and CDR2 ANQGSEA. This CDR3 spans 13 amino acids. V gave up 7 bases and J gave up 6 bases; unmatched junction bases: 3. The chain's CDR3 is CSERLAGGNEQFF. As DNA, the CDR3 is TGCAGCGAGCGACTAGCGGGAGGCAATGAGCAGTTCTTC.

The J gene is TRBJ2-7, the V gene TRBV11-2; the D gene is possibly TRBD1 (5 bases). Trimming shortened V by 1 base and J by 3 bases, and 7 bases separated the two germline ends. Germline-derived CDR1 and CDR2 are SGHAT and FQNNGV. The CDR3 covers 13 residues. CDR3 sequence reads: CASSLGTHYEQYF. CDR3 in DNA: TGTGCCAGCAGCTTAGGGACACACTACGAGCAGTACTTC.

J is TRBJ1-2 and V is TRBV2, with D perhaps matching TRBD1 (6 bases). The V gene lost 8 bases and the J gene lost 4 bases, with 14 bases spanning the gap. Germline V lookup: CDR1 SNHLY, CDR2 FYNNEI. The CDR3 totals 13 residues. This chain's CDR3 is CASASEGGYGYTF. The CDR3 DNA sequence: TGTGCCAGCGCCTCGGAAGGGGGCTATGGCTACACCTTC. The full variable domain, completed using reference TRBV2 and TRBJ1-2, is EPEVTQTPSHQVTQMGQEVILRCVPISNHLYFYWYRQILGQKVEFLVSFYNNEISEKSEIFDDQFSVERPDGSNFTLKIRSTKLEDSAMYFCASASEGGYGYTFGSGTRLTVV.

This clone was counted a few times. Written as DNA, the CDR3 is TGTGCCAGCAGCCAGGGGAGCAATTTGAACACTGAAGCTTTCTTT. Its protein product is CASSQGSNLNTEAFF. The gene calls are TRBV4-2 and TRBJ1-1; D call uncertain. The germline gives CDR1 LGHNA, CDR2 YNFKEQ. V was cut by 3 bases and J by 0 bases, with 11 bases left in between. The CDR3 sequence is 15 residues long.

V gene TRBV6-1 combines with J gene TRBJ2-5; D is perhaps TRBD2 (6 bases). Trimming left V 9 bases short and J 1 base short, with 15 bases between. The germline CDR1 and CDR2 sequences are MNHNS and SASEGT. This CDR3 has 14 amino acids. This chain's CDR3 is CASRPAGRQETQYF. The CDR3 region has the DNA TGTGCCAGTCGTCCGGCGGGGCGCCAAGAGACCCAGTACTTC.

The rearrangement links TRBV9 to TRBJ1-4, with 7 bases fitting TRBD1. The CDR3 consists of 17 residues. CDR1 is SGDLS, CDR2 YYNGEE, per germline. V lost 3 bases to trimming and J lost 4 bases; unmatched junction nucleotides: 12. The CDR3 coding sequence is TGTGCCAGCAGCGCCTACCAAACAGGGGCGAATAATGAAAAACTGTTTTTT. It translates to CASSAYQTGANNEKLFF.

J is TRBJ2-1 and V is TRBV19, with 8 bases that match TRBD2. The CDR3 loop spans 15 amino acids. Trimming removed 6 bases from V and 5 bases from J; junction bases left unmatched: 9. Germline assignment: CDR1 LNHDA and CDR2 SQIVND (reference sequence). The CDR3 sequence: CASRPHSGTNNEQFF. In nucleotides, the CDR3 is TGTGCCAGTAGGCCTCATAGCGGGACAAACAATGAGCAGTTCTTC. Complete variable domain (other parts from reference TRBV19 and TRBJ2-1): DGGITQSPKYLFRKEGQNVTLSCEQNLNHDAMYWYRQDPGQGLRLIYYSQIVNDFQKGDIAEGYSVSREKKESFPLTVTSAQKNPTAFYLCASRPHSGTNNEQFFGPGTRLTVL.

The chain is built from TRBV18 and TRBJ2-7, with D maybe TRBD1 (6 bases). The germline V gene encodes CDR1 KGHSH and CDR2 LQKENI. The CDR3 consists of 15 residues. V was shortened by 0 bases and J by 7 bases, with 16 bases between the two germline ends. The CDR3 is CASSPPSFRGWEQYF. The CDR3 DNA follows: TGTGCCAGCTCACCACCTAGTTTCAGGGGTTGGGAGCAGTACTTC.

This clone was counted a few times. The chain employs TRBV18 and TRBJ2-7, with TRBD1 matching 7 bases. This CDR3 is built from 14 residues. Germline V gives CDR1 KGHSH, CDR2 LQKENI. V dropped 3 bases and J dropped 2; count of bases not matched to a gene: 4. CDR3 in amino acids: CASSPSRGTYEQYF. The CDR3, as DNA: TGTGCCAGCTCACCTAGCAGGGGGACCTACGAGCAGTACTTC.

The CDR3 protein is CASGSGPGTSYEQYF. CDR3 coding DNA: TGTGCTAGTGGTTCAGGCCCGGGAACATCCTACGAGCAGTACTTC. The chain links TRBV12-5 to TRBJ2-7, with D possibly TRBD2 on 5 matching bases. The ends were cut back, 4 bases at V and 1 base at J, with 14 bases in the middle. Germline V gene sequence: CDR1 LGHNT, CDR2 FRNRAP. The CDR3 loop spans 15 amino acids.

In its sample, this clone was seen a few times. The chain combines TRBV23-1 with TRBJ2-5, with 7 bases aligning to TRBD1. TRBV23-1 is identified as an open reading frame with a role that is uncertain. V trimming: 3 bases; J trimming: 2 bases; junction bases outside the gene matches: 6. This CDR3 comprises 15 residues. The CDR3 region has the DNA TGCGCCAGCAGTCACCCTGGGACAGAGCAAGAGACCCAGTACTTC. Its translation is CASSHPGTEQETQYF.

The V gene is TRBV30, the J gene TRBJ2-7; TRBD1 matches 11 bases. V lost 0 bases to trimming and J lost 5 bases; unmatched junction nucleotides: 3. CDR1 is GTSNPN, CDR2 SVGIG, per germline (reference sequence). The CDR3 has 14 residues. CDR3 region: CAWSVWDRGNEQYF. In DNA form, the CDR3 reads TGTGCCTGGAGTGTATGGGACAGGGGGAACGAGCAGTACTTC.

This clone has just a few counts. The rearrangement uses TRBV6-6 and TRBJ2-7; D is perhaps TRBD2 (6 bases). This CDR3 region has 14 residues. CDR1 is MNHNY, CDR2 SVGAGI, per germline (reference sequence). V lost 6 bases to trimming and J lost 0 bases, with 12 bases between them. The CDR3 loop is CASSREPSSYEQYF. CDR3 coding DNA: TGTGCCAGCAGCCGGGAGCCGAGCTCCTACGAGCAGTACTTC.

This chain uses TRBV11-2 with TRBJ2-3; the match to TRBD2 covers 8 bases. The CDR3 contains 15 residues. V shed 0 bases and J 3 bases; nucleotides not matched to a gene: 2. CDR1 SGHAT and CDR2 FQNNGV come from the germline V gene. In DNA, the CDR3 is TGTGCCAGCAGCTTAGAGACTAGCGTTACAGATACGCAGTATTTT. It specifies CASSLETSVTDTQYF.

This clone was counted only a few times. This sequence joins TRBV30 and TRBJ2-7, with unresolved D. Germline values: CDR1 GTSNPN, CDR2 SVGIG (reference sequence). The CDR3 contains 11 residues. The V and J ends lost 0 bases and 9 bases respectively, with 9 bases between them. The CDR3 spells CAWSVEVGQYF. The CDR3 DNA reads TGTGCCTGGAGTGTAGAGGTCGGGCAGTACTTC.